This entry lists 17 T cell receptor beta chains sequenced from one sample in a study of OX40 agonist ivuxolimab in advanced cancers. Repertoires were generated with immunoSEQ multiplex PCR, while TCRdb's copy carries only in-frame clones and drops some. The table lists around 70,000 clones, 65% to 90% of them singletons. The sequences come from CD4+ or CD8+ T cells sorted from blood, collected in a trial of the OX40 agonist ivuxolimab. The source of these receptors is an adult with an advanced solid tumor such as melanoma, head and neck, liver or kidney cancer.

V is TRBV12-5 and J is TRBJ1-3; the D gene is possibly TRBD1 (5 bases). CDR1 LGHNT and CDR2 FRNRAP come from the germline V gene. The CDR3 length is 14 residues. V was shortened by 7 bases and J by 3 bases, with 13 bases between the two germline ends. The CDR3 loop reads CASAGRVGGNTIYF. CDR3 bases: TGTGCTAGTGCCGGCAGGGTGGGTGGAAACACCATATATTTT.

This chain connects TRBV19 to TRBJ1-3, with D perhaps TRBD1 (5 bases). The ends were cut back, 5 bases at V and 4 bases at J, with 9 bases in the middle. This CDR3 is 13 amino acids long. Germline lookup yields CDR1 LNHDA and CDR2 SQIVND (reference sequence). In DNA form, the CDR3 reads TGTGCCAGTAGTCTAGGACAAGGAAACACCATATATTTT. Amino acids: CASSLGQGNTIYF.

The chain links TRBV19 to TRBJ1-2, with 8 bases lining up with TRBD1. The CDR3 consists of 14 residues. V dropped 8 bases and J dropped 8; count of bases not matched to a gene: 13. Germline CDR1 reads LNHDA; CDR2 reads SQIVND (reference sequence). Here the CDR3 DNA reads TGTGCCAGTGGGGAACAGGGGGAGGTTGAGGGCTACACCTTC. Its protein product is CASGEQGEVEGYTF.

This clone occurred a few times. CDR3 sequence (DNA): TGTGCCAGCTCACGGGGGACAGATAATTCACCCCTCCACTTT. This encodes CASSRGTDNSPLHF. The rearrangement uses TRBV18 and TRBJ1-6; 7 nucleotides line up with TRBD1. V lost 4 bases, J lost 5 bases, and 2 bases stayed unmatched. This CDR3 has 14 residues. The germline V gene has CDR1 KGHSH and CDR2 LQKENI.

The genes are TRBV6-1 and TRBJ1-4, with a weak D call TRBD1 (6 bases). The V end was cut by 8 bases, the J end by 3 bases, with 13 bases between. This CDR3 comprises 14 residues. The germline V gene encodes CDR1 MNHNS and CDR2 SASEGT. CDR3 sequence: CASQRGRANEKLFF. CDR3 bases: TGTGCCAGCCAGCGGGGGCGAGCTAATGAAAAACTGTTTTTT.

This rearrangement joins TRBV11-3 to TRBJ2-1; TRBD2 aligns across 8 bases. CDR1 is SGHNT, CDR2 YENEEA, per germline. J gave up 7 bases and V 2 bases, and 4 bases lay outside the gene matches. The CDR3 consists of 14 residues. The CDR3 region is CASSLSGTSNEQFF. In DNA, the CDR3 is TGTGCCAGCAGCTTATCGGGGACTAGTAATGAGCAGTTCTTC.

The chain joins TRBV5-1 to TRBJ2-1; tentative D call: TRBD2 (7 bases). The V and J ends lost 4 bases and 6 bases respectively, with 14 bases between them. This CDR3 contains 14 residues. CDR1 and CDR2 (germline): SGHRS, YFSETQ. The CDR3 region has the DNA TGCGCCAGCAGCGAGGGGGGGCTAAGCAATGAGCAGTTCTTC. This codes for CASSEGGLSNEQFF.

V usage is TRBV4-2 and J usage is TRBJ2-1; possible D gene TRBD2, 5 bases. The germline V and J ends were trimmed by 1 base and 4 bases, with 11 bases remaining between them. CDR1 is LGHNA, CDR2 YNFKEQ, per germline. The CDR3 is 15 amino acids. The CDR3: CASSQVWGVYNEQFF. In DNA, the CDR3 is TGTGCCAGCAGCCAAGTGTGGGGAGTGTACAATGAGCAGTTCTTC.

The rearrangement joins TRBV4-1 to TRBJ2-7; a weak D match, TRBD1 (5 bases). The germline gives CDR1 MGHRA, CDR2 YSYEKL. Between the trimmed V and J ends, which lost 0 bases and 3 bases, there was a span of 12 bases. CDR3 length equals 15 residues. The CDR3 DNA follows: TGCGCCAGCAGCCAAGATTTGGCAGGGCTCTACGAGCAGTACTTC. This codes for CASSQDLAGLYEQYF.

The CDR3: CASSIVGAEYGYTF. The CDR3 DNA sequence: TGTGCCAGTAGTATAGTAGGGGCTGAGTATGGCTACACCTTC. This sequence joins TRBV19 and TRBJ1-2; TRBD1 might be the D (5 bases). Trimming took 1 base from V and 5 from J, leaving 11 bases between them. The CDR3 totals 14 residues. Germline loops: CDR1 LNHDA, CDR2 SQIVND (reference sequence).

This CDR3 reads CASSLGLAGVEDTQYF. CDR3 DNA sequence: TGTGCCAGCAGCCTCGGACTAGCGGGAGTGGAAGATACGCAGTATTTT. The rearrangement links TRBV7-9 to TRBJ2-3, with 13 bases identical to TRBD2. The V gene's germline CDR1 is SEHNR and CDR2 FQNEAQ (reference sequence). The length of the CDR3 is 16 residues. Trimming removed 5 bases from V and 5 bases from J; junction bases left unmatched: 7.

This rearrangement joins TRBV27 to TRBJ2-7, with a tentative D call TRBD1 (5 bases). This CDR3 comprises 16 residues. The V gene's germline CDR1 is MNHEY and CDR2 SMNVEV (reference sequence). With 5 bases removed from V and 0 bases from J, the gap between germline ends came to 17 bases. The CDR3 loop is CASSPGTGFSSYEQYF. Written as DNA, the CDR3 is TGTGCCAGCAGTCCGGGCACAGGTTTCAGCTCCTACGAGCAGTACTTC.

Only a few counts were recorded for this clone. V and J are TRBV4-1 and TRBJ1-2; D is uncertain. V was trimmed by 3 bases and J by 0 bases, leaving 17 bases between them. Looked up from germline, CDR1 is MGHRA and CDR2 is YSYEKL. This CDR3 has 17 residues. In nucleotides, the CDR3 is TGCGCCAGCAGCCAGATGGAGACGGGTTTAGCTAACTATGGCTACACCTTC. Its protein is CASSQMETGLANYGYTF.

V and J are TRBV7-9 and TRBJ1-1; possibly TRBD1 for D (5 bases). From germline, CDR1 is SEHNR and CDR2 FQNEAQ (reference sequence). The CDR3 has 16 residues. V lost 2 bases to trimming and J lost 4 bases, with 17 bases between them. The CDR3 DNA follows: TGTGCCAGCAGCTTAAGTTTTACGGGACGCGGCACTGAAGCTTTCTTT. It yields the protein CASSLSFTGRGTEAFF.

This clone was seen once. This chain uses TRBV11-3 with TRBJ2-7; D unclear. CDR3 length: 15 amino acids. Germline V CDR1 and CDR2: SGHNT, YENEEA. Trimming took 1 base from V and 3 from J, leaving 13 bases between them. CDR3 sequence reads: CASSLAGPDLYEQYF. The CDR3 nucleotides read TGTGCCAGCAGCTTAGCGGGCCCTGACCTCTACGAGCAGTACTTC.

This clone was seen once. The CDR3 region is CASTRDFASLEQFF. For the CDR3, the DNA is TGTGCCAGCACTCGGGACTTCGCCTCCCTGGAGCAGTTCTTC. This chain uses TRBV6-1 with TRBJ2-1, with a possible D match to TRBD2 (6 bases). Trimming removed 7 bases at V and 10 bases at J, with 20 bases between. Germline loops: CDR1 MNHNS, CDR2 SASEGT. The CDR3 covers 14 residues.

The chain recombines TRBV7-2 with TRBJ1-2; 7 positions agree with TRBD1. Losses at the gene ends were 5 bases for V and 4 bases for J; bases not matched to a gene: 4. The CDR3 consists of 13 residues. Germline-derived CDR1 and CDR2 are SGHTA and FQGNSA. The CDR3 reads CASSPGTAYGYTF. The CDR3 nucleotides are TGTGCCAGCAGCCCGGGGACAGCCTATGGCTACACCTTC.